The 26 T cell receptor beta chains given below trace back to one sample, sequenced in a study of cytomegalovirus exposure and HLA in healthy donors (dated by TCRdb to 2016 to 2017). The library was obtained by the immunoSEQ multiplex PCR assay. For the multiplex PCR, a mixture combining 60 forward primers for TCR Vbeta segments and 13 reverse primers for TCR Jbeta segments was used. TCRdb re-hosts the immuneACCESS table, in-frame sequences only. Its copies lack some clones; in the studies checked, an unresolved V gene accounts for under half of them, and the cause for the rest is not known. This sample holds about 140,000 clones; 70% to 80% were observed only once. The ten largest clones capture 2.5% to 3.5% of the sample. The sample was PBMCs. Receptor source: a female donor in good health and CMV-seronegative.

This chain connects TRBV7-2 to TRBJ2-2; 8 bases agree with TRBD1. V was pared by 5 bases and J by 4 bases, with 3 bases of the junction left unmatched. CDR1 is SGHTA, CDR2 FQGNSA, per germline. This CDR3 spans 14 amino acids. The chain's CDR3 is CASSITGGTGELFF. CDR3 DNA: TGTGCCAGCAGCATTACAGGGGGCACCGGGGAGCTGTTTTTT. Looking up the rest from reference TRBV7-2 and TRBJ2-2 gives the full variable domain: GAGVSQSPSNKVTEKGKDVELRCDPISGHTALYWYRQSLGQGLEFLIYFQGNSAPDKSGLPSDRFSAERTGGSVSTLTIQRTQQEDSAVYLCASSITGGTGELFFGEGSRLTVL.

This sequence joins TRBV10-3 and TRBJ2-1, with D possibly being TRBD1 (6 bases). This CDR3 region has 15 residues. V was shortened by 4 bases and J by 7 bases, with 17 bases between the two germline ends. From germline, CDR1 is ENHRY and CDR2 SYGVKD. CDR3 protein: CAISAGWGLGNEQFF. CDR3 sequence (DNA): TGTGCCATCAGTGCGGGGTGGGGGCTGGGGAATGAGCAGTTCTTC.

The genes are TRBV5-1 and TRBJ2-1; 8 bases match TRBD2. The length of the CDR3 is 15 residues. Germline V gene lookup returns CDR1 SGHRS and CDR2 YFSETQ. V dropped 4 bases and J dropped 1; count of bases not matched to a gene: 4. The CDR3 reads CASSRAGDSYNEQFF. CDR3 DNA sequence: TGCGCCAGCAGCAGAGCGGGGGATTCCTACAATGAGCAGTTCTTC.

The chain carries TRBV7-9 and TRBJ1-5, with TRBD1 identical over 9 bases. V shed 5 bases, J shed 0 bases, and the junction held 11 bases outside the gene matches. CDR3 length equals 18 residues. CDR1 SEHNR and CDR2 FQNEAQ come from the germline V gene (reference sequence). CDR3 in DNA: TGTGCCAGCAGCCCCGGACAGGGGCGAGTTTGTAGCAATCAGCCCCAGCATTTT. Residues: CASSPGQGRVCSNQPQHF.

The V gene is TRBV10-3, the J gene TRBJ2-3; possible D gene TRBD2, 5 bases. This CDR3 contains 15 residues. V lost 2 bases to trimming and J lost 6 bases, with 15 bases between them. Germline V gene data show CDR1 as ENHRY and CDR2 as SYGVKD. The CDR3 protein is CAISEGGLLTDTQYF. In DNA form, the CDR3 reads TGTGCCATCAGTGAGGGAGGCCTCCTCACGGATACGCAGTATTTT.

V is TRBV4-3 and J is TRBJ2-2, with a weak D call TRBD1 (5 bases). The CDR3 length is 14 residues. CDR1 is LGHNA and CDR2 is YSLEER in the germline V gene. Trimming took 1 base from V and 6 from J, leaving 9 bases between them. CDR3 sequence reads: CASSQGGLPGELFF. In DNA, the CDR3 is TGCGCCAGCAGCCAAGGGGGCTTACCCGGGGAGCTGTTTTTT.

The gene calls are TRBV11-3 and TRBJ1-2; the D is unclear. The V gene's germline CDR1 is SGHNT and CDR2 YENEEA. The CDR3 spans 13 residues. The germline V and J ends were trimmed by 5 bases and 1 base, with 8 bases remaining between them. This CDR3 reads CASSRPGNYGYTF. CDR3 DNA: TGTGCCAGCAGCCGTCCGGGTAACTATGGCTACACCTTC.

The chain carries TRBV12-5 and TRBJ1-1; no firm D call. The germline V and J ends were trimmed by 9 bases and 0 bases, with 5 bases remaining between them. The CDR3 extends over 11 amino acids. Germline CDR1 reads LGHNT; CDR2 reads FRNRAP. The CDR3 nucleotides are TGTGCTAGCAGGATGAACACTGAAGCTTTCTTT. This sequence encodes CASRMNTEAFF.

CDR3 DNA sequence: TGTGCCATCAGTGAGAAACAGGGCACTGAAGCTTTCTTT. It encodes CAISEKQGTEAFF. The chain employs TRBV10-3 and TRBJ1-1, with D maybe TRBD1 (6 bases). Looked up from germline, CDR1 is ENHRY and CDR2 is SYGVKD. V was shortened by 2 bases and J by 4 bases, with 8 bases between the two germline ends. The CDR3 loop spans 13 amino acids.

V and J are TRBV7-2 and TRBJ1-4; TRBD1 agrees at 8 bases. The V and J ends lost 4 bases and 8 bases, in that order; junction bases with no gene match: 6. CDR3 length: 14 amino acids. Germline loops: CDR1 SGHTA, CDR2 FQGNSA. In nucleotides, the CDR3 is TGTGCCAGCAGCTCGACAGGGGTACGGGAAAAACTGTTTTTT. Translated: CASSSTGVREKLFF. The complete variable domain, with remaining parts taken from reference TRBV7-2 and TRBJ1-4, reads GAGVSQSPSNKVTEKGKDVELRCDPISGHTALYWYRQSLGQGLEFLIYFQGNSAPDKSGLPSDRFSAERTGGSVSTLTIQRTQQEDSAVYLCASSSTGVREKLFFGSGTQLSVL.

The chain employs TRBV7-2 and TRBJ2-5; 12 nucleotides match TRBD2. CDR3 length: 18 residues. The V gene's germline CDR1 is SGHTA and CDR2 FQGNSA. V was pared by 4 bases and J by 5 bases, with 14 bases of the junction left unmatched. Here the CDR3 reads CASSYRTSGTVLKETQYF. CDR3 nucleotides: TGTGCCAGCAGCTACCGGACTAGCGGGACCGTCCTGAAGGAGACCCAGTACTTC. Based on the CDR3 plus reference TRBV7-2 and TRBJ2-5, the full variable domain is GAGVSQSPSNKVTEKGKDVELRCDPISGHTALYWYRQSLGQGLEFLIYFQGNSAPDKSGLPSDRFSAERTGGSVSTLTIQRTQQEDSAVYLCASSYRTSGTVLKETQYFGPGTRLLVL.

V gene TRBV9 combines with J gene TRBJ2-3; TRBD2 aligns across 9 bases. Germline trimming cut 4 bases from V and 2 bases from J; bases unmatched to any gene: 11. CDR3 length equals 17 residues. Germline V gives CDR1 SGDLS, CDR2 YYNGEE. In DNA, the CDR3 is TGTGCCAGCAGCATCCCGAATAGCGGGAGATACACAGATACGCAGTATTTT. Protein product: CASSIPNSGRYTDTQYF.

The CDR3 nucleotides are TGCGCCAGCAGCCACGACAGGGGGATTAATGAAAAACTGTTTTTT. Translation: CASSHDRGINEKLFF. V gene TRBV4-3 combines with J gene TRBJ1-4; 9 bases map to TRBD1. The J segment lost 4 bases and the V segment lost 3 bases, leaving 3 bases of the junction unmatched. The CDR3 sequence is 15 residues long. The germline V gene encodes CDR1 LGHNA and CDR2 YSLEER.

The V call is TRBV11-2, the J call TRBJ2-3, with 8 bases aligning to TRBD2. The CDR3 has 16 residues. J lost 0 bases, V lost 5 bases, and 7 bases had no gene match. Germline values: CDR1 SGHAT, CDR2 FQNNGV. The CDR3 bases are TGTGCCAGCAGCCACACTAGCGGTTCTAGCACAGATACGCAGTATTTT. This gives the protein CASSHTSGSSTDTQYF.

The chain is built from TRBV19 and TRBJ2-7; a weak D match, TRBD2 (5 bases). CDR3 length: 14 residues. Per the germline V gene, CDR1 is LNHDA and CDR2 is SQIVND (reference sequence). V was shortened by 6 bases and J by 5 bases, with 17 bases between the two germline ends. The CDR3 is CASSLGRGMDEQYF. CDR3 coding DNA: TGTGCCAGTAGCCTTGGTCGAGGGATGGACGAGCAGTACTTC. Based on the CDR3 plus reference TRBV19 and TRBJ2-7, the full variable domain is DGGITQSPKYLFRKEGQNVTLSCEQNLNHDAMYWYRQDPGQGLRLIYYSQIVNDFQKGDIAEGYSVSREKKESFPLTVTSAQKNPTAFYLCASSLGRGMDEQYFGPGTRLTVT.

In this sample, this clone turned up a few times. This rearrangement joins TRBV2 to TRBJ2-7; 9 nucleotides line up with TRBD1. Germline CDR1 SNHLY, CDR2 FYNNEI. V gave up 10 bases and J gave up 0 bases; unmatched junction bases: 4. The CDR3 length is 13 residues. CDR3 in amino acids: CAKGTGSSYEQYF. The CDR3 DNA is TGTGCCAAGGGGACAGGGAGCTCCTACGAGCAGTACTTC.

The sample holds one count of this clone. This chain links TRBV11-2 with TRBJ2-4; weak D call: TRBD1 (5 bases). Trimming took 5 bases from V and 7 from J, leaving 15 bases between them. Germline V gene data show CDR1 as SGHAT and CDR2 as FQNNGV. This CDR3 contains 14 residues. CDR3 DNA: TGTGCCAGCAGCCGGATAGGCAGGGTCAACATTCAGTACTTC. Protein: CASSRIGRVNIQYF.

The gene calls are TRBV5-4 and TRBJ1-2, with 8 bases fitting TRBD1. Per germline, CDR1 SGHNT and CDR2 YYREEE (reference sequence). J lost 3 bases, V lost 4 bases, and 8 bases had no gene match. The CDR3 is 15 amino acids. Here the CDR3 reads CASSIDRGLDYGYTF. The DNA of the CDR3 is TGTGCCAGCAGCATAGACAGGGGTTTAGACTATGGCTACACCTTC.

CDR3 residues: CASRLDRRGEKLFF. In DNA, the CDR3 is TGTGCCAGCAGGCTGGACAGGCGGGGCGAAAAACTGTTTTTT. The chain is built from TRBV28 and TRBJ1-4; 7 positions match TRBD1. The ends lost 6 bases at V and 8 bases at J; junction bases unmatched: 9. Germline V gene lookup returns CDR1 MDHEN and CDR2 SYDVKM. CDR3 length: 14 residues.

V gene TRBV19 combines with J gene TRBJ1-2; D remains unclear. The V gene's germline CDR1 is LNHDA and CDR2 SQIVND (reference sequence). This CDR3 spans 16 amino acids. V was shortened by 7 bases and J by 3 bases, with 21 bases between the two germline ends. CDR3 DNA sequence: TGTGCCAGTACCATCCCTGGTCGGGGTGGAGACTATGGCTACACCTTC. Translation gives CASTIPGRGGDYGYTF.

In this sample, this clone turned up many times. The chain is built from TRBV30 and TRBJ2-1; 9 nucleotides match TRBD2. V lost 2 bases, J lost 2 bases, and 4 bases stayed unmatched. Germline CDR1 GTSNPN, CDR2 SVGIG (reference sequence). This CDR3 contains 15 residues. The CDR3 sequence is CAWSRLADTYNEQFF. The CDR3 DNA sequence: TGTGCCTGGAGTCGACTAGCGGATACCTACAATGAGCAGTTCTTC.

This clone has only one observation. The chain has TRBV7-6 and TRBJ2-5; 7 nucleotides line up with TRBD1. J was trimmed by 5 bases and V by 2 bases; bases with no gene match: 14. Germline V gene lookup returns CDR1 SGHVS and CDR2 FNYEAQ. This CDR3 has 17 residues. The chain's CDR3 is CASSLMVFEGAGETQYF. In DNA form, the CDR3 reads TGTGCCAGCAGCTTAATGGTGTTCGAGGGGGCAGGGGAGACCCAGTACTTC.

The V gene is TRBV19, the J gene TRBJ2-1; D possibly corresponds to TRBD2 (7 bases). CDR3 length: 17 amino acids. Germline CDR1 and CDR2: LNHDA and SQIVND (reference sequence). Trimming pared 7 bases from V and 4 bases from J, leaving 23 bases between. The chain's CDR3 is CASTRDYLGGPYNEQFF. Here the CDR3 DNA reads TGTGCCAGTACCCGGGACTATCTGGGGGGCCCATACAATGAGCAGTTCTTC.

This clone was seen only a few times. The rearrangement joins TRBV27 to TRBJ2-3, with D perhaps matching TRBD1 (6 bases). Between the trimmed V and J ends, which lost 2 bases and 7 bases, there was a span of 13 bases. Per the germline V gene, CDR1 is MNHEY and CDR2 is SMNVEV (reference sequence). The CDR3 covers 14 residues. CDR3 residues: CASSLPYTGNTQYF. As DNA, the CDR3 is TGTGCCAGCAGTTTACCCTACACAGGGAATACGCAGTATTTT.

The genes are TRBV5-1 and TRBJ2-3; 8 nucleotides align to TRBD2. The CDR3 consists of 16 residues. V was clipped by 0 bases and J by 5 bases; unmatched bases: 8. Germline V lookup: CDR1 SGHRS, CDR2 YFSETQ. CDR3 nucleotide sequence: TGCGCCAGCAGCTTGGGTGGGGCGGGGGGCCAAGATACGCAGTATTTT. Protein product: CASSLGGAGGQDTQYF.

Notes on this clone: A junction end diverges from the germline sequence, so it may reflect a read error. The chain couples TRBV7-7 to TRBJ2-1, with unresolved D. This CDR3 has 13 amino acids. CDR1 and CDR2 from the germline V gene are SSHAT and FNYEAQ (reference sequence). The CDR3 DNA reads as TGTGCTAGCAGCTTCTTACAGAGCAATGAGCAGTTCTTC. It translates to CASSFLQSNEQFF.